These 16 T cell receptor beta chains were all obtained from the same sample, sequenced in a study of blood T cell repertoires in COVID-19. Only in-frame clones appear in the TCRdb table, and some are missing; sequencing was by immunoSEQ multiplex PCR. The table has roughly 250,000 clones, around nine tenths seen once. Sequenced input: peripheral blood. Receptor source: a woman between 40 and 50 years old who had recovered from COVID-19.

This chain links TRBV6-5 with TRBJ2-1, with D perhaps matching TRBD2 (6 bases). V was shortened by 2 bases and J by 9 bases, with 14 bases between the two germline ends. The CDR3 has 14 amino acids. Per germline, CDR1 MNHEY and CDR2 SVGAGI. CDR3 region: CASSYGGLVGEQFF. The CDR3 DNA sequence: TGTGCCAGCAGTTACGGGGGGTTGGTGGGTGAGCAGTTCTTC.

The chain carries TRBV12-3 or TRBV12-4 and TRBJ2-3, with 10 bases that match TRBD1. V shed 4 bases, J shed 14 bases, and the junction held 9 bases outside the gene matches. The length of the CDR3 is 13 residues. CDR3: CASSSQTGGILYF. The CDR3 DNA is TGTGCCAGCAGTTCCCAGACAGGGGGCATCTTGTATTTT.

The chain couples TRBV7-9 to TRBJ2-1; unclear D gene. The CDR3 runs 17 residues. CDR1 is SEHNR and CDR2 is FQNEAQ in the germline V gene (reference sequence). The germline V and J ends were trimmed by 7 bases and 4 bases, with 23 bases remaining between them. The CDR3 DNA reads TGTGCCAGCACCCAAAGTTCTTTTGGGCAATCTTACAATGAGCAGTTCTTC. This translates into CASTQSSFGQSYNEQFF.

The chain combines TRBV6-5 with TRBJ2-7, with a weak D call TRBD1 (6 bases). The CDR3 runs to 15 residues. In germline, CDR1 is MNHEY, CDR2 SVGAGI. Deletions cut 0 bases from V and 2 bases from J, with 11 bases between. The CDR3 coding sequence is TGTGCCAGCAGTTACTCGAGAAGGGGGACCTACGAGCAGTACTTC. Its translation: CASSYSRRGTYEQYF.

This chain uses TRBV5-6 with TRBJ2-7, with 7 bases that match TRBD1. V shed 4 bases, J shed 1 base, and the junction held 17 bases outside the gene matches. The CDR3 is made up of 18 amino acids. Germline CDR1 SGHDT, CDR2 YYEEEE. The CDR3 loop reads CASSRRLSGQGESYEQYF. CDR3 coding DNA: TGTGCCAGCAGCCGGCGGCTATCGGGGCAGGGGGAATCCTACGAGCAGTACTTC.

This clone was detected once. This rearrangement joins TRBV11-3 to TRBJ2-2; TRBD2 matches 7 bases. Germline-derived CDR1 and CDR2 are SGHNT and YENEEA. The CDR3 runs to 17 residues. The junction had 9 bases not matched to a gene; V was cut back by 1 base and J by 4 bases. DNA of the CDR3: TGTGCCAGCAGCTTAGGACGGGAGGAATGGGGCACCGGGGAGCTGTTTTTT. Encoded protein: CASSLGREEWGTGELFF.

The chain links TRBV10-2 to TRBJ2-1; D ambiguous. This CDR3 is built from 11 residues. CDR1 is WSHSY, CDR2 SAAADI, per germline. Between the trimmed V and J ends, which lost 8 bases and 9 bases, there was a span of 11 bases. CDR3 nucleotides: TGCGCCAGCCAACTCCCCCCTGAGCAGTTCTTC. It translates to CASQLPPEQFF.

V usage is TRBV30 and J usage is TRBJ1-2; maybe TRBD1 (6 bases). The V gene lost 2 bases and the J gene lost 7 bases, with 14 bases spanning the gap. Germline CDR1 is GTSNPN and CDR2 is SVGIG (reference sequence). This CDR3 contains 13 residues. Here the CDR3 reads CAWSNRGALGYTF. CDR3 sequence (DNA): TGTGCCTGGAGTAATCGGGGGGCGCTTGGCTACACCTTC.

This chain uses TRBV19 with TRBJ2-2, with D perhaps matching TRBD2 (5 bases). The germline V gene encodes CDR1 LNHDA and CDR2 SQIVND (reference sequence). CDR3 length: 18 amino acids. The ends were cut back, 3 bases at V and 0 bases at J, with 17 bases in the middle. The chain's CDR3 is CASSIIAGSFANTGELFF. CDR3 sequence (DNA): TGTGCCAGTAGTATCATCGCGGGTTCCTTCGCGAACACCGGGGAGCTGTTTTTT.

The chain uses TRBV27 and TRBJ2-3; the match to TRBD2 covers 12 bases. CDR3 length: 17 residues. Germline V gene data show CDR1 as MNHEY and CDR2 as SMNVEV (reference sequence). After removal of 2 bases from V and 0 bases from J, the junction contained 3 bases not matched to a gene. CDR3 coding DNA: TGTGCCAGCAGTTTAGGACTAGCGGGGTCTAGCACAGATACGCAGTATTTT. This codes for CASSLGLAGSSTDTQYF.

This clone appeared a single time. This rearrangement joins TRBV19 to TRBJ2-1; tentatively, D is TRBD1 (5 bases). Germline lookup yields CDR1 LNHDA and CDR2 SQIVND (reference sequence). CDR3 length: 14 residues. The V gene lost 1 base and the J gene lost 9 bases, with 13 bases spanning the gap. The CDR3 coding sequence is TGTGCCAGTAGTATAGGGGCAGGGTGGGGTGAGCAGTTCTTC. Protein product: CASSIGAGWGEQFF. The whole variable domain, filled in from reference TRBV19 and TRBJ2-1, reads DGGITQSPKYLFRKEGQNVTLSCEQNLNHDAMYWYRQDPGQGLRLIYYSQIVNDFQKGDIAEGYSVSREKKESFPLTVTSAQKNPTAFYLCASSIGAGWGEQFFGPGTRLTVL.

The chain joins TRBV12-5 to TRBJ1-2, with 11 bases identical to TRBD1. V shed 6 bases, J shed 4 bases, and the junction held 4 bases outside the gene matches. Looked up from germline, CDR1 is LGHNT and CDR2 is FRNRAP. The CDR3 is 14 residues long. The CDR3 reads CASGAGQGAYGYTF. The CDR3 DNA follows: TGTGCTAGTGGCGCCGGACAGGGGGCCTATGGCTACACCTTC.

This clone was picked up one time. This chain's CDR3 is CASSQEGREPYNEQFF. As DNA, the CDR3 is TGCGCCAGCAGCCAAGAGGGACGGGAGCCCTACAATGAGCAGTTCTTC. The chain has TRBV4-3 and TRBJ2-1; tentative D call: TRBD2 (6 bases). CDR3 length: 16 residues. V gave up 0 bases and J gave up 2 bases, with 11 bases separating them. Germline V gives CDR1 LGHNA, CDR2 YSLEER.

The chain is built from TRBV3-1 (or the pseudogene TRBV3-2) and TRBJ2-5; D is perhaps TRBD2 (7 bases). This CDR3 has 14 residues. Trimming cost V 5 bases and J 1 base, with 11 bases left between them. The germline gives CDR1 LGHDT, CDR2 YNNKEL (reference sequence). CDR3 sequence reads: CASSARGLQETQYF. CDR3 coding DNA: TGTGCCAGCAGCGCGCGGGGGCTCCAAGAGACCCAGTACTTC.

Here the CDR3 reads CAISEAGQGRYF. The CDR3 nucleotides are TGTGCCATCAGTGAGGCGGGACAGGGGAGGTACTTC. The V call is TRBV10-3, the J call TRBJ2-4, with TRBD1 matching over 10 bases. CDR3 length equals 12 residues. Germline V lookup: CDR1 ENHRY, CDR2 SYGVKD. The J segment lost 15 bases and the V segment lost 2 bases, leaving 4 bases of the junction unmatched.

In this sample, this clone turned up a few times. The rearrangement links TRBV19 to TRBJ1-2; D gene ambiguous. The germline V and J ends were trimmed by 2 bases and 7 bases, with 14 bases remaining between them. The germline gives CDR1 LNHDA, CDR2 SQIVND (reference sequence). The CDR3 is made up of 14 amino acids. The CDR3 here is CASSINSAGSGYTF. DNA of the CDR3: TGTGCCAGTAGTATAAATTCGGCAGGTTCTGGCTACACCTTC. Full variable domain (missing parts from reference TRBV19 and TRBJ1-2): DGGITQSPKYLFRKEGQNVTLSCEQNLNHDAMYWYRQDPGQGLRLIYYSQIVNDFQKGDIAEGYSVSREKKESFPLTVTSAQKNPTAFYLCASSINSAGSGYTFGSGTRLTVV.